This is a list of T cell receptor beta chains from one sample in a study of cytomegalovirus exposure and HLA in healthy donors. Clones were sequenced by immunoSEQ multiplex PCR, and TCRdb holds only the in-frame ones, with some missing. The data hold 100,000 to 150,000 clones, with 70% to 90% observed a single time. The sample was PBMCs. The receptors derive from a woman aged 18-35 years in good health and CMV-seronegative. The CDR3 runs from the conserved cysteine through the conserved F or W. D genes are given only for firm matches.

j_call: TRBJ2-3
v_call: TRBV15
d_call: TRBD2
cdr3_aa: CATSRRLAGGTDTQYF
cdr3_nt: TGTGCCACCAGCAGGAGACTAGCGGGAGGCACAGATACGCAGTATTTT

j_call: TRBJ2-7
v_call: TRBV18
d_call: .
cdr3_aa: CASSPRRDLAVYEQYF
cdr3_nt: TGTGCCAGCTCACCACGGCGGGACTTAGCCGTCTACGAGCAGTACTTC

j_call: TRBJ2-3
v_call: TRBV9
d_call: TRBD2
cdr3_aa: CASSVGLSGTLGDTQYF
cdr3_nt: TGTGCCAGCAGCGTAGGTCTTAGCGGGACCTTGGGAGATACGCAGTATTTT

j_call: TRBJ2-1
v_call: TRBV7-6
d_call: TRBD2
cdr3_aa: CASSPNAPGLAYNEQFF
cdr3_nt: TGTGCCAGCAGCCCAAATGCCCCGGGACTAGCGTACAATGAGCAGTTCTTC

j_call: TRBJ2-3
v_call: TRBV5-1
d_call: .
cdr3_aa: CASSLVAGDTDTQYF
cdr3_nt: TGCGCCAGCAGCTTGGTGGCAGGGGATACAGATACGCAGTATTTT

j_call: TRBJ1-2
v_call: TRBV30
d_call: TRBD1
cdr3_aa: CAWRAKQGAYGYTF
cdr3_nt: TGTGCCTGGAGAGCAAAACAGGGGGCCTATGGCTACACCTTC

j_call: TRBJ2-7
v_call: TRBV28
d_call: .
cdr3_aa: CASQGGATYEQYF
cdr3_nt: TGTGCCTCCCAAGGGGGGGCCACCTACGAGCAGTACTTC

j_call: TRBJ2-1
v_call: TRBV19
d_call: .
cdr3_aa: CASSIAGDINEQFF
cdr3_nt: TGTGCCAGTAGTATAGCTGGAGATATCAATGAGCAGTTCTTC

j_call: TRBJ1-1
v_call: TRBV10-3
d_call: .
cdr3_aa: CAISPTQTENTEAFF
cdr3_nt: TGTGCCATCAGCCCAACTCAGACAGAGAACACTGAAGCTTTCTTT

j_call: TRBJ2-3
v_call: TRBV6-4
d_call: .
cdr3_aa: CASSPGDTDTQYF
cdr3_nt: TGTGCCAGCAGTCCGGGGGACACAGATACGCAGTATTTT

j_call: TRBJ2-7
v_call: TRBV2
d_call: .
cdr3_aa: CASRETLQGYEQYF
cdr3_nt: TGTGCCAGCCGCGAAACCCTCCAGGGATACGAGCAGTACTTC

j_call: TRBJ2-7
v_call: TRBV5-1
d_call: .
cdr3_aa: CASSLRQAPYEQYF
cdr3_nt: TGCGCCAGCAGCTTAAGACAGGCCCCCTACGAGCAGTACTTC

j_call: TRBJ2-1
v_call: TRBV7-2
d_call: .
cdr3_aa: CASSFAGLASYNEQFF
cdr3_nt: TGTGCCAGCAGCTTTGCCGGGTTAGCGTCCTACAATGAGCAGTTCTTC

j_call: TRBJ2-7
v_call: TRBV5-5
d_call: TRBD2
cdr3_aa: CASSTGLAGGEQYF
cdr3_nt: TGTGCCAGCAGCACGGGACTAGCGGGAGGCGAGCAGTACTTC

j_call: TRBJ1-5
v_call: TRBV5-1
d_call: TRBD1
cdr3_aa: CASSQPNNRGQTQHF
cdr3_nt: TGCGCCAGCAGCCAGCCCAATAACAGGGGGCAGACCCAGCATTTT